The 9 T cell receptor beta chains below all came from one sample that was sequenced in a study of radiotherapy plus CTLA-4 blockade in lung cancer. The repertoire was sequenced with immunoSEQ multiplex PCR; TCRdb's copy has only in-frame clones and lacks some. The table has 80,000 to 100,000 clones, 75% to 85% seen once; the top ten hold about 3.5%. Sample: peripheral blood, taken from a patient treated with radiotherapy plus ipilimumab. These receptors were taken from a human donor with non-small cell lung cancer who had a partial response to radiotherapy plus ipilimumab.

This clone was observed a single time. The chain couples TRBV7-3 to TRBJ1-4, with 8 bases aligning to TRBD1. Trimming took 5 bases from V and 13 from J; bases not matched to a gene: 6. The CDR3 has 12 amino acids. Germline CDR1 reads SGHTA; CDR2 reads FQGTGA. The CDR3 DNA reads as TGTGCCAGCAGCCGACAGGGGCGTCGACTGTTTTTT. This codes for CASSRQGRRLFF.

V is TRBV5-1 and J is TRBJ2-7, with 12 bases that match TRBD1. This CDR3 spans 13 amino acids. Germline CDR1 is SGHRS and CDR2 is YFSETQ. The ends lost 3 bases at V and 6 bases at J; junction bases unmatched: 1. This CDR3 reads CASSWDRGREQYF. In DNA, the CDR3 is TGCGCCAGCAGCTGGGACAGGGGGCGCGAGCAGTACTTC.

The chain uses TRBV5-1 and TRBJ1-4, with 9 bases aligning to TRBD1. The V gene's germline CDR1 is SGHRS and CDR2 YFSETQ. The CDR3 covers 14 residues. V shed 4 bases, J shed 5 bases, and the junction held 3 bases outside the gene matches. The DNA for the CDR3 is TGCGCCAGCAGCACGGGACAGGGAAATGAAAAACTGTTTTTT. It codes for CASSTGQGNEKLFF.

This clone was found once. The genes are TRBV2 and TRBJ1-1; possibly TRBD1 for D (6 bases). The ends were cut back, 8 bases at V and 0 bases at J, with 16 bases in the middle. This CDR3 contains 15 residues. Germline lookup yields CDR1 SNHLY and CDR2 FYNNEI. This chain's CDR3 is CASSPTQGMNTEAFF. The CDR3 coding sequence is TGTGCCAGCTCTCCAACCCAGGGGATGAACACTGAAGCTTTCTTT.

The rearrangement joins TRBV10-2 to TRBJ2-7; 8 bases map to TRBD2. V trimming: 6 bases; J trimming: 4 bases; junction bases outside the gene matches: 14. The CDR3 totals 16 residues. CDR1 is WSHSY and CDR2 is SAAADI in the germline V gene. The CDR3 nucleotides are TGCGCCAGCAGCGGCGCAAGTAGCGGGACCTCGTACGAGCAGTACTTC. It specifies CASSGASSGTSYEQYF.

The rearrangement links TRBV4-2 to TRBJ2-3; 10 nucleotides line up with TRBD2. The V gene's germline CDR1 is LGHNA and CDR2 YNFKEQ. The CDR3 is made up of 15 amino acids. The V gene end was trimmed by 3 bases and the J gene end by 5 bases; junction bases not matched to a gene: 5. The CDR3 sequence is CASSQRAGGGDTQYF. In DNA form, the CDR3 reads TGTGCCAGCAGCCAGAGAGCGGGAGGGGGAGATACGCAGTATTTT.

CDR3 DNA sequence: TGTGCCAGCAGCCTGGAGGGTGGGCGCTTCAACGGGGGGCTGTCCAAAAACATTCAGTACTTC. The encoded protein is CASSLEGGRFNGGLSKNIQYF. The chain combines TRBV7-8 with TRBJ2-4, with a weak D call TRBD2 (7 bases). CDR3 size: 21 residues. V dropped 5 bases and J dropped 2 bases, with 31 bases sitting between them. CDR1 and CDR2 (germline): SGHVS, FQNEAQ.

The chain links TRBV19 to TRBJ2-1, with TRBD2 matching over 12 bases. J gave up 1 base and V 6 bases, and 1 base lay outside the gene matches. There are 15 residues in the CDR3. Looked up from germline, CDR1 is LNHDA and CDR2 is SQIVND (reference sequence). CDR3 DNA: TGTGCCAGTAGCCTAGCGGGAGGGTCCTACAATGAGCAGTTCTTC. Residues: CASSLAGGSYNEQFF.

The V gene is TRBV28, the J gene TRBJ2-7, with 7 nucleotides matching TRBD2. Trimming removed 10 bases from V and 3 bases from J; junction bases left unmatched: 15. Germline V gene data show CDR1 as MDHEN and CDR2 as SYDVKM. The CDR3 runs 15 residues. CDR3 DNA: TGTGCCACCCAACACACCCCTAGCGGCCTCTACGAGCAGTACTTC. Translating it yields CATQHTPSGLYEQYF. Full variable domain (missing parts from reference TRBV28 and TRBJ2-7): DVKVTQSSRYLVKRTGEKVFLECVQDMDHENMFWYRQDPGLGLRLIYFSYDVKMKEKGDIPEGYSVSREKKERFSLILESASTNQTSMYLCATQHTPSGLYEQYFGPGTRLTVT.